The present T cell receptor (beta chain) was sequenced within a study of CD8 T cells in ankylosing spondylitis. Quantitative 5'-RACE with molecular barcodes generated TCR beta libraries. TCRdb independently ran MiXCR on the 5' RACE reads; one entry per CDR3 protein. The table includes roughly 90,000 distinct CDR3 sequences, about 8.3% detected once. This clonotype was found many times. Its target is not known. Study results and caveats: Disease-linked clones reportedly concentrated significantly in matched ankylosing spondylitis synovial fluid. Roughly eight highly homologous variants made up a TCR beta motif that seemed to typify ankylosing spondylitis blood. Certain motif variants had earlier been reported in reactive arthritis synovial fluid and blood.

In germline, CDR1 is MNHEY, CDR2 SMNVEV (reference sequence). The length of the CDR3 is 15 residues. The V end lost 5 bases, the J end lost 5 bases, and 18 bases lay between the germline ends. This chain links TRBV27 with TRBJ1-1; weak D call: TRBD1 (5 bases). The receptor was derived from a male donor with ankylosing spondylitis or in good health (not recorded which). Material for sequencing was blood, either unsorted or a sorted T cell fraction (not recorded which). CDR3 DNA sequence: TGTGCCAGCAGTCCGGGATTCTTGGGGGGGACTGAAGCTTTCTTT. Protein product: CASSPGFLGGTEAFF.